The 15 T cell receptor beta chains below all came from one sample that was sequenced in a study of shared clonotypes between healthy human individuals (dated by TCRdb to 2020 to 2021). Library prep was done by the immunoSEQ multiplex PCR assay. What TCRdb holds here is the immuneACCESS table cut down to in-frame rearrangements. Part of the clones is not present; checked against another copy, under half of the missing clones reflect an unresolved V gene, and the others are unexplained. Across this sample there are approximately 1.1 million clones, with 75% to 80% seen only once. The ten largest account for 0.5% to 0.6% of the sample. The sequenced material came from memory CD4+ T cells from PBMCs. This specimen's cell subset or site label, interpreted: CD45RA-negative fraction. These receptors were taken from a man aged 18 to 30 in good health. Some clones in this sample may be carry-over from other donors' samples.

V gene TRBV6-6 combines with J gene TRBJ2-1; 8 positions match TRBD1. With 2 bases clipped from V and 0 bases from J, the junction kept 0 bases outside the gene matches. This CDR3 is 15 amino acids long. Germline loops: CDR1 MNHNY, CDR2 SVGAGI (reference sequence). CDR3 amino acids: CASSYGQGSYNEQFF. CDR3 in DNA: TGTGCCAGCAGTTACGGACAGGGCTCCTACAATGAGCAGTTCTTC.

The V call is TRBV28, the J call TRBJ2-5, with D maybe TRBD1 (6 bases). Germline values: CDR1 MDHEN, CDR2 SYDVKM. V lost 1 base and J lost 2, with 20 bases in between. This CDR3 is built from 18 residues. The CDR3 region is CASSLLRGYADRQETQYF. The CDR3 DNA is TGTGCCAGCAGTTTATTGAGGGGGTATGCTGACAGACAAGAGACCCAGTACTTC.

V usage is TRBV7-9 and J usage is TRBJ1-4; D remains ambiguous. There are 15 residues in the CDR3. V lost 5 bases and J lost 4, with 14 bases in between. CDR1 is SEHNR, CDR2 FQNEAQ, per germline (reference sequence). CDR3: CASSVAADFNEKLFF. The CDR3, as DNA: TGTGCCAGCAGCGTCGCGGCGGACTTTAATGAAAAACTGTTTTTT.

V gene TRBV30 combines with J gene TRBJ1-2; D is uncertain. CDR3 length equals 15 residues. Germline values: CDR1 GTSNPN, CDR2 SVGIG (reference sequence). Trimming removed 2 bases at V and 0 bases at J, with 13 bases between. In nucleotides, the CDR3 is TGTGCCTGGAGTCCCGGGTTCGGAGCTAACTATGGCTACACCTTC. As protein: CAWSPGFGANYGYTF.

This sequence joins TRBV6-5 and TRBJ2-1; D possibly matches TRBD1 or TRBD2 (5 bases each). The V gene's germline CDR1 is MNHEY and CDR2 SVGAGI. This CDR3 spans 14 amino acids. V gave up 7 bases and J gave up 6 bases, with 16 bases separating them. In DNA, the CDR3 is TGTGCCAGCAAGAGTCTAGCAGGGTCCAATGAGCAGTTCTTC. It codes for CASKSLAGSNEQFF.

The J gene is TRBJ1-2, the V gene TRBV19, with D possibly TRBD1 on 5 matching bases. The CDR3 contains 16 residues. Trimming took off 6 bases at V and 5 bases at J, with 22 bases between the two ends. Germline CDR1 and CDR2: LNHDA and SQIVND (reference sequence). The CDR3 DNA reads TGTGCCAGTAGACTCGGACGGGACGTTGATGGATATGGCTACACCTTC. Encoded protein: CASRLGRDVDGYGYTF.

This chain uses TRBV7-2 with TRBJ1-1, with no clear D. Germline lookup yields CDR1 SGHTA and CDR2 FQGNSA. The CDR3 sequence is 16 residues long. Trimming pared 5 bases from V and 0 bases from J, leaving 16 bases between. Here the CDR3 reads CASSPGWGLMNTEAFF. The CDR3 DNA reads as TGTGCCAGCAGCCCCGGCTGGGGATTAATGAACACTGAAGCTTTCTTT.

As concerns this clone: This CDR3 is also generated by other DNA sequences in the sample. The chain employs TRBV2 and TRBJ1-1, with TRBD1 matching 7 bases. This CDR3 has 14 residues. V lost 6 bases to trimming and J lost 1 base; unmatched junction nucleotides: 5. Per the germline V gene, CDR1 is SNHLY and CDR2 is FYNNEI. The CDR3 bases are TGTGCCAGCAGGCTAAGGACAGGGAACACTGAAGCTTTCTTT. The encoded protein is CASRLRTGNTEAFF.

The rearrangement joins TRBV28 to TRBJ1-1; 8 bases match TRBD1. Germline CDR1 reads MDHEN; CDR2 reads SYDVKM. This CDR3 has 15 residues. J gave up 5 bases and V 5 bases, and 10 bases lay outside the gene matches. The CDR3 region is CASSPRGQGATEAFF. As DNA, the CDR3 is TGTGCCAGCAGTCCCCGCGGGCAGGGGGCAACTGAAGCTTTCTTT. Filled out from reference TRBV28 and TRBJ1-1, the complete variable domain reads DVKVTQSSRYLVKRTGEKVFLECVQDMDHENMFWYRQDPGLGLRLIYFSYDVKMKEKGDIPEGYSVSREKKERFSLILESASTNQTSMYLCASSPRGQGATEAFFGQGTRLTVV.

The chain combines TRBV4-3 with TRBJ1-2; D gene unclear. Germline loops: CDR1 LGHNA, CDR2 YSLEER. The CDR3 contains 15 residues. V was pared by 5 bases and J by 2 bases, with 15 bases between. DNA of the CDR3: TGCGCCAGCAGCTACGTTCTGACAAGCAACTATGGCTACACCTTC. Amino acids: CASSYVLTSNYGYTF.

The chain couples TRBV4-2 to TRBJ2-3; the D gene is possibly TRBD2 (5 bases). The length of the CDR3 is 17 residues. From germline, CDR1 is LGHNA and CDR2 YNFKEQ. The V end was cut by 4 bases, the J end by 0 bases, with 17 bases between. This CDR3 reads CASSRQPGEQSTDTQYF. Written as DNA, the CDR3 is TGTGCCAGCAGCCGACAACCCGGGGAACAGAGCACAGATACGCAGTATTTT.

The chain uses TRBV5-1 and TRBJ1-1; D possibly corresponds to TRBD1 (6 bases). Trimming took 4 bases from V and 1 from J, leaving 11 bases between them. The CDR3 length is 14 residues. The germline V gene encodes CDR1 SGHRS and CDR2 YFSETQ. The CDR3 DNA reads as TGCGCCAGCAGCAGGGGGGCGGGGAACACTGAAGCTTTCTTT. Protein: CASSRGAGNTEAFF.

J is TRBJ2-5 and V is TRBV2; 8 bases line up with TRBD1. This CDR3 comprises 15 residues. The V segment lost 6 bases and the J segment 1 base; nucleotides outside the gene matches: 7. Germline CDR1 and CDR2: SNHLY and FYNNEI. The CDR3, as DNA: TGTGCCAGCAGAGAACAGGGGGTTCCCCAAGAGACCCAGTACTTC. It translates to CASREQGVPQETQYF.

CDR3 sequence: CATSRDPRGYAEAFF. Written as DNA, the CDR3 is TGTGCCACCAGCAGAGATCCGAGGGGGTACGCTGAAGCTTTCTTT. The V gene is TRBV15, the J gene TRBJ1-1, with D perhaps TRBD1 (6 bases). V dropped 0 bases and J dropped 6 bases, with 14 bases sitting between them. Per germline, CDR1 LNHNV and CDR2 YYDKDF (reference sequence). The CDR3 runs 15 residues.

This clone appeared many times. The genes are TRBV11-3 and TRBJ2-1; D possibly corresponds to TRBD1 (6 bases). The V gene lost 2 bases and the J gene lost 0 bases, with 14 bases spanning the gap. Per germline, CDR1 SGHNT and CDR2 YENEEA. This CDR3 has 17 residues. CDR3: CASSLSGAMNSYNEQFF. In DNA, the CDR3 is TGTGCCAGCAGCTTATCAGGGGCGATGAACTCCTACAATGAGCAGTTCTTC.